This T cell receptor (beta chain) was captured in a study of early T cells in non-severe SARS-CoV-2 infection. Whole-study findings and limits: Anti-spike CD8 responses were favored by VDJdb matching, which missed private and CD4 specificities.

This clonotype was counted only a few times. The antigen is not known. TCRdb reprocessed the 5' RACE reads with MiXCR, giving one entry per CDR3 protein. The sample yields over 55,000 distinct CDR3 sequences, 7.5% to 10% seen once. Germline lookup yields CDR1 ENHRY and CDR2 SYGVKD. Trimming took off 5 bases at V and 6 bases at J, with 13 bases between the two ends. The CDR3 is made up of 13 amino acids. The rearrangement uses TRBV10-3 and TRBJ1-1; D is possibly TRBD1 (5 bases). This TCR was recovered from an adult who was a healthcare worker with PCR-confirmed SARS-CoV-2 infection or an uninfected control (not recorded which). The material sequenced was whole blood. CDR3 DNA: TGTGCCATCAGTAAGGATCAGGGCTCTGAAGCTTTCTTT. Protein: CAISKDQGSEAFF.